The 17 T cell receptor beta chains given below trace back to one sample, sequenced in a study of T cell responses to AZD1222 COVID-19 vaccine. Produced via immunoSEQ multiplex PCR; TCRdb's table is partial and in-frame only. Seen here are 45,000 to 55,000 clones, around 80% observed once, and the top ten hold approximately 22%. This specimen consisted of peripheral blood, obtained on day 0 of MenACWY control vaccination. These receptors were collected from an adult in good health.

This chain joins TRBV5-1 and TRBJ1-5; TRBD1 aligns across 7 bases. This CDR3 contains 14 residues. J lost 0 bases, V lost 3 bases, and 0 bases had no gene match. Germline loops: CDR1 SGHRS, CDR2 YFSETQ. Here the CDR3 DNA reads TGCGCCAGCAGCTGGGACAGTAGCAATCAGCCCCAGCATTTT. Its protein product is CASSWDSSNQPQHF. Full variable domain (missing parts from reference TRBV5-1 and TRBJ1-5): KAGVTQTPRYLIKTRGQQVTLSCSPISGHRSVSWYQQTPGQGLQFLFEYFSETQRNKGNFPGRFSGRQFSNSRSEMNVSTLELGDSALYLCASSWDSSNQPQHFGDGTRLSIL.

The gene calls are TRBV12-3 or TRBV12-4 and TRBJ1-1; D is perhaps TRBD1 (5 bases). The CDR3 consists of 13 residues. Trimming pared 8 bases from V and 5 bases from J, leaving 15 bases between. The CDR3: CASHPNWGTEAFF. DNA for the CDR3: TGTGCCAGCCACCCGAACTGGGGGACTGAAGCTTTCTTT.

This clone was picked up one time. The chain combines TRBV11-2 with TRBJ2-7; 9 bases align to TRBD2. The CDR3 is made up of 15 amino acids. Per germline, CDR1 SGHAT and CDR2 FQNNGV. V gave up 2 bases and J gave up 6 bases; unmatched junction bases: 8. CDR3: CASSLNLAGIGEQYF. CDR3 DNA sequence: TGTGCCAGCAGCTTAAATCTAGCGGGAATTGGCGAGCAGTACTTC.

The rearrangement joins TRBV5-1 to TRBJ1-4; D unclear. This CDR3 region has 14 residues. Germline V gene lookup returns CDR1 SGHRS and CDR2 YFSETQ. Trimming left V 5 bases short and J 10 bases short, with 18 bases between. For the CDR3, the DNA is TGCGCCAGCAGTTTATTGGCAGAGAGTACAAAACTGTTTTTT. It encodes CASSLLAESTKLFF. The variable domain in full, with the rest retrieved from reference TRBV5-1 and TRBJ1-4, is KAGVTQTPRYLIKTRGQQVTLSCSPISGHRSVSWYQQTPGQGLQFLFEYFSETQRNKGNFPGRFSGRQFSNSRSEMNVSTLELGDSALYLCASSLLAESTKLFFGSGTQLSVL.

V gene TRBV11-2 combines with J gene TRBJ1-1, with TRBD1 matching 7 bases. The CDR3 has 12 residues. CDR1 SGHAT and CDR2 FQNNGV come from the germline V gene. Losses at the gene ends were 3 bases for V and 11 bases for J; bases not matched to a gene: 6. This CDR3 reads CASSFAGGHAFF. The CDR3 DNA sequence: TGTGCCAGCAGCTTTGCAGGGGGACACGCTTTCTTT.

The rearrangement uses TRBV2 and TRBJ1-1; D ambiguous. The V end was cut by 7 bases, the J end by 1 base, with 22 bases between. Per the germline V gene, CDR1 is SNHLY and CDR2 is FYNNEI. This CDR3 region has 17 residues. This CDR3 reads CASTNKAPREGNTEAFF. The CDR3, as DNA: TGTGCCAGCACCAACAAGGCCCCCCGGGAGGGGAACACTGAAGCTTTCTTT.

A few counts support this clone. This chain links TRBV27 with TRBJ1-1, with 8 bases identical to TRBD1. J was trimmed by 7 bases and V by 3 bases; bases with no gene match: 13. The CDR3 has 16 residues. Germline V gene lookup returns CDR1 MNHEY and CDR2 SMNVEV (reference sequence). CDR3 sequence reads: CASSFGSTGAGVEAFF. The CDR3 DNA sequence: TGTGCCAGCAGTTTCGGTTCGACAGGGGCGGGGGTTGAAGCTTTCTTT.

The CDR3 here is CASSSRVRSGTDTQYF. CDR3 coding DNA: TGTGCCAGCAGTTCCAGGGTCCGCTCGGGGACAGATACGCAGTATTTT. The chain carries TRBV5-4 and TRBJ2-3; perhaps D is TRBD1 or TRBD2 (5 bases each). There are 16 residues in the CDR3. V was shortened by 5 bases and J by 3 bases, with 19 bases between the two germline ends. The germline V gene encodes CDR1 SGHNT and CDR2 YYREEE (reference sequence).

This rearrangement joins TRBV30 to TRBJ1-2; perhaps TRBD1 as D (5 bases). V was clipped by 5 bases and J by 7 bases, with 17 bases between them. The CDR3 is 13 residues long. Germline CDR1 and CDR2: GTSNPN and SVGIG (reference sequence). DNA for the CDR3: TGTGCCTGGGGGACCGTCGCCCTCTCTGGCTACACCTTC. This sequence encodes CAWGTVALSGYTF.

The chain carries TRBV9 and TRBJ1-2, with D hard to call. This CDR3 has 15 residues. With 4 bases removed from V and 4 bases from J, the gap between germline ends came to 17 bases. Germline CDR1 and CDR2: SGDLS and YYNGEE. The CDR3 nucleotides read TGTGCCAGCAGCCCCGGAGGGCAGAGGGTCTATGGCTACACCTTC. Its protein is CASSPGGQRVYGYTF.

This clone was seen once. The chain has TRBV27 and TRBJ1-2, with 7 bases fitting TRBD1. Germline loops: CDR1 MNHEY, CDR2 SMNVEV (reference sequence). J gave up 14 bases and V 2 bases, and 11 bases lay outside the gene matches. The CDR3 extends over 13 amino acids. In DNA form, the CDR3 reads TGTGCCAGCAGTTTAAGTCGAGGGGGCGATGGAACCTTC. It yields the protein CASSLSRGGDGTF.

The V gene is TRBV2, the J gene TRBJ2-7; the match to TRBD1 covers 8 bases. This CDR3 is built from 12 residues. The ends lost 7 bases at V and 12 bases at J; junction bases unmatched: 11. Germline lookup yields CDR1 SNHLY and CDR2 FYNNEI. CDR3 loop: CASTGLGQGGYV. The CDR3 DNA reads TGTGCCAGCACCGGACTTGGACAGGGAGGGTACGTC.

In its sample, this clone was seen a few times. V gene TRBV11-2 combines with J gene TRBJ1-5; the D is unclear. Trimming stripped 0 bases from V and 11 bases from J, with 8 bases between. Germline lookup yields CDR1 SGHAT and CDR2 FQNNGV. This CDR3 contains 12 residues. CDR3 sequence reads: CASSLDNGSQHF. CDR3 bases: TGTGCCAGCAGCTTAGATAATGGCTCCCAGCATTTT.

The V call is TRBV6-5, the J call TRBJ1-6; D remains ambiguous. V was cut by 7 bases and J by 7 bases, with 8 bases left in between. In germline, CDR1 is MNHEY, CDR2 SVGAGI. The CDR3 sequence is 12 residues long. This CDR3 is CASKDGNSPLHF. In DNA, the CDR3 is TGTGCCAGCAAGGACGGGAATTCACCCCTCCACTTT.

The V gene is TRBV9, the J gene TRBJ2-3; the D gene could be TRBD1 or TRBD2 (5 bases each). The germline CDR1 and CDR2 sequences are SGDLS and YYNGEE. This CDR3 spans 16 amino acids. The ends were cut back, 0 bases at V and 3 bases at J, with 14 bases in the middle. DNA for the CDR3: TGTGCCAGCAGCGTAGAGGCAGGGACGGCGACAGATACGCAGTATTTT. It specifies CASSVEAGTATDTQYF.

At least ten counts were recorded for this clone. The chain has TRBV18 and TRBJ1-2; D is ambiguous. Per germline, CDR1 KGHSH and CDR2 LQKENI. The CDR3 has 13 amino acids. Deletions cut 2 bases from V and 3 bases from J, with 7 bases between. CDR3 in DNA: TGTGCCAGCTCACCAATGGGGTACTATGGCTACACCTTC. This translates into CASSPMGYYGYTF. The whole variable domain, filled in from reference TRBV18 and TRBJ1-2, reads NAGVMQNPRHLVRRRGQEARLRCSPMKGHSHVYWYRQLPEEGLKFMVYLQKENIIDESGMPKERFSAEFPKEGPSILRIQQVVRGDSAAYFCASSPMGYYGYTFGSGTRLTVV.

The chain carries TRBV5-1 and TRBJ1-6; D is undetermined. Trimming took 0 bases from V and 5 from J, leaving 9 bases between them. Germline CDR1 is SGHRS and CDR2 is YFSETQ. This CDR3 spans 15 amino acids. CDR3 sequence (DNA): TGCGCCAGCAGCTTGGGTGCAGCGGATAATTCACCCCTCCACTTT. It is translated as CASSLGAADNSPLHF.